This T cell receptor (beta chain) comes out of a study of cytomegalovirus exposure and HLA in healthy donors. With 60 Vbeta and 13 Jbeta primers, the PCR was carried out. Generated by immunoSEQ multiplex PCR, the TCRdb table keeps only in-frame clones and is missing some. This table holds under 150,000 clones, around 80% found once. CDR1 and CDR2 (germline): MDHEN, SYDVKM. The germline V and J ends were trimmed by 6 bases and 7 bases, with 15 bases remaining between them. The CDR3 spans 14 residues. Study results and limitations: The study reported that TCR beta sequences accurately predicted HLA-A and HLA-B alleles in most subjects. CMV serostatus was the sole immune exposure data available. Later on, an analysis found that several of the most significant clusters appeared to be linked to common viral pathogens, which included parvovirus B19.

Concerning this clone itself: Antigen specificity is unknown.

This TCR was sampled from a man aged 25 to 40 in good health and CMV-seronegative. Material: PBMCs. V and J are TRBV28 and TRBJ2-2, with D possibly matching TRBD1 (8 bases). The CDR3 is CASSTTGGGGELFF. CDR3 in DNA: TGTGCCAGCAGCACCACAGGGGGGGGCGGGGAGCTGTTTTTT.